These 25 T cell receptor beta chains were sequenced from one sample in a study of blood T cell repertoires in COVID-19. The method was immunoSEQ multiplex PCR; TCRdb's version includes in-frame clones alone and lacks a portion of them. The data contain roughly 110,000 clones, about 89% of them singletons. The specimen sequenced was peripheral blood. These receptor sequences come from a man aged 35-49 years with acute or convalescent COVID-19.

The chain joins TRBV6-4 to TRBJ2-6; D possibly corresponds to TRBD1 (6 bases). Trimming removed 6 bases at V and 3 bases at J, with 12 bases between. The CDR3 sequence is 15 residues long. CDR1 and CDR2 from the germline V gene are MRHNA and SNTAGT. For the CDR3, the DNA is TGTGCCAGCAGAGCCACAGGGTTTGGGGCCAACGTCCTGACTTTC. Translation gives CASRATGFGANVLTF.

The chain joins TRBV6-5 to TRBJ2-5; D might be TRBD1 (6 bases). Trimming stripped 7 bases from V and 1 base from J, with 13 bases between. The CDR3 runs to 14 residues. Germline V gives CDR1 MNHEY, CDR2 SVGAGI. The CDR3 region is CASTPDRTQETQYF. In DNA, the CDR3 is TGTGCCAGCACCCCCGACAGGACCCAAGAGACCCAGTACTTC.

V usage is TRBV21-1 and J usage is TRBJ2-2; the DNA was not used to check the table's D call, TRBD1. TRBV21-1 is described as a pseudogene. The CDR3 length is 15 residues. The CDR3: CASSLDRGNTGELFF. Here the CDR3 DNA reads TGTGCCAGCAGCCTGGACAGGGGGAACACCGGGGAGCTGTTTTTT.

The CDR3 bases are TGTGCCTCACAGAGCTCCTATAATTCACCCCTCCACTTT. Translated: CASQSSYNSPLHF. The V and J genes are TRBV30 and TRBJ1-6; D not resolved. Trimming cost V 7 bases and J 0 bases, with 7 bases left between them. This CDR3 region has 13 residues. Germline V lookup: CDR1 GTSNPN, CDR2 SVGIG (reference sequence).

The chain uses TRBV30 and TRBJ2-5; D not certain. Germline CDR1 and CDR2: GTSNPN and SVGIG (reference sequence). There are 11 residues in the CDR3. Deletions cut 2 bases from V and 5 bases from J, with 6 bases between. CDR3 in amino acids: CAWSSFETQYF. The CDR3 DNA follows: TGTGCCTGGAGTTCCTTTGAGACCCAGTACTTC.

This clone was detected a few times. The chain carries TRBV7-2 and TRBJ1-1; no clear D gene. There are 13 residues in the CDR3. Germline V gene sequence: CDR1 SGHTA, CDR2 FQGNSA. Trimming pared 0 bases from V and 10 bases from J, leaving 12 bases between. As DNA, the CDR3 is TGTGCCAGCAGCTTAGCGCGAGGTCCGGGAGCTTTCTTT. The encoded protein is CASSLARGPGAFF. The full variable domain, with the rest looked up from reference TRBV7-2 and TRBJ1-1, is GAGVSQSPSNKVTEKGKDVELRCDPISGHTALYWYRQSLGQGLEFLIYFQGNSAPDKSGLPSDRFSAERTGGSVSTLTIQRTQQEDSAVYLCASSLARGPGAFFGQGTRLTVV.

The chain recombines TRBV29-1 with TRBJ1-1; the D gene is possibly TRBD1 (6 bases). CDR3 length: 13 residues. Trimming shortened V by 6 bases and J by 3 bases, and 14 bases separated the two germline ends. Germline V gene sequence: CDR1 SQVTM, CDR2 ANQGSEA. CDR3 nucleotide sequence: TGCAGCGTGGGGGACAACGGGGACACTGAAGCTTTCTTT. Protein: CSVGDNGDTEAFF.

The chain links TRBV27 to TRBJ2-2; no definite D call. The V and J ends lost 6 bases and 3 bases respectively, with 8 bases between them. The CDR3 extends over 13 amino acids. Germline-derived CDR1 and CDR2 are MNHEY and SMNVEV (reference sequence). In nucleotides, the CDR3 is TGTGCCAGCAGCCTAGACTACACCGGGGAGCTGTTTTTT. It encodes CASSLDYTGELFF.

The CDR3 loop reads CASSQRGAGGNTIYF. DNA for the CDR3: TGTGCCAGCAGCCAACGGGGAGCAGGTGGAAACACCATATATTTT. This chain uses TRBV3-1 (or the pseudogene TRBV3-2) with TRBJ1-3, with no clear D. V lost 2 bases and J lost 3, with 11 bases in between. Germline assignment: CDR1 LGHDT and CDR2 YNNKEL (reference sequence). This CDR3 has 15 amino acids.

CDR3 sequence: CASSVVEVGTEAFF. The CDR3 DNA reads TGTGCCAGCAGCGTAGTTGAGGTTGGGACTGAAGCTTTCTTT. V is TRBV9 and J is TRBJ1-1; no reliable D call. V was clipped by 0 bases and J by 5 bases, with 11 bases between them. From germline, CDR1 is SGDLS and CDR2 YYNGEE. The CDR3 has 14 residues.

The chain joins TRBV6-5 to TRBJ1-4; 7 bases are shared with TRBD1. V lost 6 bases to trimming and J lost 7 bases; unmatched junction nucleotides: 11. The CDR3 runs 15 residues. Per the germline V gene, CDR1 is MNHEY and CDR2 is SVGAGI. CDR3 residues: CASSQTGTFPEKLFF. For the CDR3, the DNA is TGTGCCAGCAGCCAGACAGGGACATTCCCTGAAAAACTGTTTTTT.

The CDR3 DNA is TGTGCCAGTAGTATCCCCGGCGGGATGAGCAATCAGCCCCAGCATTTT. It encodes CASSIPGGMSNQPQHF. The J gene is TRBJ1-5, the V gene TRBV19; D remains unclear. V gave up 3 bases and J gave up 1 base, with 13 bases separating them. The CDR3 is 16 residues long. Germline-derived CDR1 and CDR2 are LNHDA and SQIVND (reference sequence).

The chain employs TRBV5-5 and TRBJ2-1, with TRBD2 as a possible D gene (5 bases). The CDR3 covers 13 residues. Germline lookup yields CDR1 SGHKS and CDR2 YYEKEE (reference sequence). V was cut by 0 bases and J by 8 bases, with 9 bases left in between. The CDR3 bases are TGTGCCAGCAGCTTGGCCGCTAGCTATGAGCAGTTCTTC. Translating gives CASSLAASYEQFF.

J is TRBJ1-3 and V is TRBV30; D is undetermined. Trimming removed 3 bases at V and 4 bases at J, with 13 bases between. The CDR3 has 14 amino acids. CDR1 is GTSNPN and CDR2 is SVGIG in the germline V gene (reference sequence). In DNA form, the CDR3 reads TGTGCCTGGAGCACACTGGAGGTGGGAAACACCATATATTTT. It encodes CAWSTLEVGNTIYF.

The rearrangement links TRBV5-4 to TRBJ1-6; no clear D gene. Between the trimmed V and J ends, which lost 4 bases and 10 bases, there was a span of 18 bases. The CDR3 runs to 15 residues. Germline CDR1 is SGHNT and CDR2 is YYREEE (reference sequence). CDR3 region: CASSRDPRRISPLHF. The CDR3 DNA reads as TGTGCCAGCAGCAGAGACCCCCGGAGGATCTCACCCCTCCACTTT.

The V gene is TRBV2, the J gene TRBJ1-5; D gene ambiguous. The germline V gene encodes CDR1 SNHLY and CDR2 FYNNEI. Trimming pared 6 bases from V and 2 bases from J, leaving 14 bases between. The CDR3 covers 15 residues. The CDR3 region is CASSASGLGNQPQHF. Written as DNA, the CDR3 is TGTGCCAGCAGCGCCTCGGGTCTGGGCAATCAGCCCCAGCATTTT.

This chain connects TRBV7-2 to TRBJ2-2; 7 bases agree with TRBD1. Germline V gives CDR1 SGHTA, CDR2 FQGNSA. After removal of 5 bases from V and 0 bases from J, the junction contained 3 bases not matched to a gene. This CDR3 has 15 amino acids. The CDR3 DNA follows: TGTGCCAGCAGCGTGACAGGGTCGAACACCGGGGAGCTGTTTTTT. It codes for CASSVTGSNTGELFF.

V usage is TRBV3-1 (or the pseudogene TRBV3-2) and J usage is TRBJ1-2, with 10 bases matching TRBD1. Losses at the gene ends were 5 bases for V and 7 bases for J; bases not matched to a gene: 7. The CDR3 loop spans 14 amino acids. Germline CDR1 and CDR2: LGHDT and YNNKEL (reference sequence). This chain's CDR3 is CASSARDRGGGYTF. The DNA for the CDR3 is TGTGCCAGCAGCGCCCGGGACAGGGGAGGTGGCTACACCTTC.

V gene TRBV6-6 combines with J gene TRBJ1-6, with TRBD1 as a possible D gene (6 bases). Trimming cost V 6 bases and J 7 bases, with 10 bases left between them. This CDR3 has 13 residues. Germline loops: CDR1 MNHNY, CDR2 SVGAGI (reference sequence). The CDR3 DNA reads TGTGCCAGCAGGGGGGCGGAGAATTCACCCCTCCACTTT. It specifies CASRGAENSPLHF.

V is TRBV6-4 and J is TRBJ1-1; D gene uncertain. Looked up from germline, CDR1 is MRHNA and CDR2 is SNTAGT. Deletions cut 2 bases from V and 0 bases from J, with 4 bases between. The CDR3 is made up of 13 amino acids. CDR3 loop: CASSDELNTEAFF. CDR3 coding DNA: TGTGCCAGCAGTGACGAGCTGAACACTGAAGCTTTCTTT.

The gene calls are TRBV30 and TRBJ2-3, with TRBD2 as a possible D gene (7 bases). The CDR3 has 15 residues. Germline assignment: CDR1 GTSNPN and CDR2 SVGIG (reference sequence). V was shortened by 3 bases and J by 2 bases, with 15 bases between the two germline ends. CDR3 in amino acids: CAWRVWRGHTDTQYF. The CDR3 DNA reads TGTGCCTGGAGGGTCTGGCGGGGGCACACAGATACGCAGTATTTT.

This rearrangement joins TRBV11-2 to TRBJ1-1; D is ambiguous. Germline values: CDR1 SGHAT, CDR2 FQNNGV. Trimming left V 2 bases short and J 1 base short, with 8 bases between. The CDR3 totals 14 residues. Here the CDR3 DNA reads TGTGCCAGCAGCTTACTTACCAGGAACACTGAAGCTTTCTTT. It specifies CASSLLTRNTEAFF.

This clone was seen only once. The rearrangement joins TRBV6-5 to TRBJ2-7; tentatively, D is TRBD1 (6 bases). With 6 bases removed from V and 3 bases from J, the gap between germline ends came to 18 bases. The CDR3 loop spans 15 amino acids. Germline V CDR1 and CDR2: MNHEY, SVGAGI. The CDR3 here is CASRVTGTPFYEQYF. CDR3 DNA sequence: TGTGCCAGCAGGGTAACAGGGACGCCTTTCTACGAGCAGTACTTC.

The chain employs TRBV27 and TRBJ2-1; 15 bases are shared with TRBD2. The CDR3 is 15 amino acids. Germline V gives CDR1 MNHEY, CDR2 SMNVEV (reference sequence). J lost 7 bases, V lost 6 bases, and 4 bases had no gene match. The CDR3 DNA follows: TGTGCCAGCAGATTAGGACTAGCGGGGGGGAATGAGCAGTTCTTC. Translated, it gives CASRLGLAGGNEQFF.

The chain links TRBV7-2 to TRBJ2-5, with TRBD1 as a possible D gene (7 bases). This CDR3 has 12 residues. Germline CDR1 and CDR2: SGHTA and FQGNSA. V lost 7 bases and J lost 4, with 10 bases in between. The CDR3 DNA sequence: TGTGCCAGCAATCAGGGGGGAGAGACCCAGTACTTC. It specifies CASNQGGETQYF.